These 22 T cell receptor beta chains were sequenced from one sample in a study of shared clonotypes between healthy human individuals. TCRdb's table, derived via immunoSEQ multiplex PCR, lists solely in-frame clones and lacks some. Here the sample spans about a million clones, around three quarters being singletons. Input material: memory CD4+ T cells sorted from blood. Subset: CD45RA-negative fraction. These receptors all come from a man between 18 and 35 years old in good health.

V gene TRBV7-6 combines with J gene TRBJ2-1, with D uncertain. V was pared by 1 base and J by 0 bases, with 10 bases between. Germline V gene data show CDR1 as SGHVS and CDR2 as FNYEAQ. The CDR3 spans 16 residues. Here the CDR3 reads CASSLVARSSYNEQFF. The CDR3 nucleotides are TGTGCCAGCAGCTTAGTTGCGAGGAGCTCCTACAATGAGCAGTTCTTC.

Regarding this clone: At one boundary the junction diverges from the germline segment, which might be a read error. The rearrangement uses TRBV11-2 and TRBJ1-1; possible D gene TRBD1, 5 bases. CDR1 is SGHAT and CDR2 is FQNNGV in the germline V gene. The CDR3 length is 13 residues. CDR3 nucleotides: TGTGCCAGCAGCTTAGGACCGGGACTGCACCACTTGTTT. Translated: CASSLGPGLHHLF.

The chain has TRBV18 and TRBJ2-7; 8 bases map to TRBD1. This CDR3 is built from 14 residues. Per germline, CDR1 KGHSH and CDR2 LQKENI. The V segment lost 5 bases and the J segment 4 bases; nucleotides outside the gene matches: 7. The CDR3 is CASSTGTGLYEQYF. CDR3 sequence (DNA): TGTGCCAGCTCAACCGGGACAGGCCTTTACGAGCAGTACTTC. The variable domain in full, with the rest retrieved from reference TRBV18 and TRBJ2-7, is NAGVMQNPRHLVRRRGQEARLRCSPMKGHSHVYWYRQLPEEGLKFMVYLQKENIIDESGMPKERFSAEFPKEGPSILRIQQVVRGDSAAYFCASSTGTGLYEQYFGPGTRLTVT.

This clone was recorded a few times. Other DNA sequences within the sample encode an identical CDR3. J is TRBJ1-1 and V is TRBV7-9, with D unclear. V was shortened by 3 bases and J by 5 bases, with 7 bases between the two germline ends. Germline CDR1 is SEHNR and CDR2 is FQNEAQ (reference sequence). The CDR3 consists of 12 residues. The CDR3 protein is CASSFEGTEAFF. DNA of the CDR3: TGTGCCAGCAGCTTTGAAGGGACTGAAGCTTTCTTT. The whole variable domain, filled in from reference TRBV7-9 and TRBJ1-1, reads DTGVSQNPRHKITKRGQNVTFRCDPISEHNRLYWYRQTLGQGPEFLTYFQNEAQLEKSRLLSDRFSAERPKGSFSTLEIQRTEQGDSAMYLCASSFEGTEAFFGQGTRLTVV.

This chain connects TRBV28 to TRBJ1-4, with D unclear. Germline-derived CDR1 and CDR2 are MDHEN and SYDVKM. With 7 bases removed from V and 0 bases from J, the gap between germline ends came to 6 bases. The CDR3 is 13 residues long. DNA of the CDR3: TGTGCCAGCAAGTCCTCAACTAATGAAAAACTGTTTTTT. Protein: CASKSSTNEKLFF.

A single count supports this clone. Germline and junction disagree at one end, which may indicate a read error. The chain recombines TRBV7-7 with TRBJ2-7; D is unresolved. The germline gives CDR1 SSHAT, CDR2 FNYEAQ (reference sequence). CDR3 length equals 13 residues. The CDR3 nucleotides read TGTGCTAGCAGCTTATTACCCCGCGGCGAGCAGTACTTC. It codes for CASSLLPRGEQYF.

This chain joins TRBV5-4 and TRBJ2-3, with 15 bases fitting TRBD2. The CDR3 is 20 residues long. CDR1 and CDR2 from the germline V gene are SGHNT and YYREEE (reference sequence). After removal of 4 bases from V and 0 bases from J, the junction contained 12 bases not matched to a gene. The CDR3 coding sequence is TGTGCCAGCAGCCGTGGGACTAGCGGGAGGCTATTGTATAGCACAGATACGCAGTATTTT. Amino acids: CASSRGTSGRLLYSTDTQYF.

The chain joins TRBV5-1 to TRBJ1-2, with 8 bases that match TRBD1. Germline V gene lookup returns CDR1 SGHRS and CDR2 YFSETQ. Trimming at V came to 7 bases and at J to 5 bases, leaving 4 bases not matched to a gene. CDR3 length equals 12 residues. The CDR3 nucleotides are TGCGCCAGCTCAGGGGGCGATTATGGCTACACCTTC. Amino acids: CASSGGDYGYTF.

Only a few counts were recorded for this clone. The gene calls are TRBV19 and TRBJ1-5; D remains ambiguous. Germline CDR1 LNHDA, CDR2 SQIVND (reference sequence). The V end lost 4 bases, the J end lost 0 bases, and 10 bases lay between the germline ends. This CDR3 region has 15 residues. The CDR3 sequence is CASSRSFYSNQPQHF. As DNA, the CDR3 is TGTGCCAGTAGTAGGAGCTTCTATAGCAATCAGCCCCAGCATTTT.

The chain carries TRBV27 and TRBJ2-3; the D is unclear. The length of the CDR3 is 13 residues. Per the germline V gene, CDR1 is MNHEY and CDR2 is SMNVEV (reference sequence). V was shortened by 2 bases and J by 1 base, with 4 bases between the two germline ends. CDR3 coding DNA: TGTGCCAGCAGTTTAGGGCGCACAGATACGCAGTATTTT. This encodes CASSLGRTDTQYF.

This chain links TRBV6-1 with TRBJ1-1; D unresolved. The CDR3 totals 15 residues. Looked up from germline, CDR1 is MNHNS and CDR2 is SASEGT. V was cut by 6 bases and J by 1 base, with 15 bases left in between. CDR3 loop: CASRPTLGTNTEAFF. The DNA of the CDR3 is TGTGCCAGCAGGCCCACACTGGGCACGAACACTGAAGCTTTCTTT.

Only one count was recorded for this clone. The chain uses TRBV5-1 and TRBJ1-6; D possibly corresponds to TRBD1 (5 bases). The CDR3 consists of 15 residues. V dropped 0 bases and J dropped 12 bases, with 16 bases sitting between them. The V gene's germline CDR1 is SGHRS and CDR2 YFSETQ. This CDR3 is CASSLGSVGALPLHF. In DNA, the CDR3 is TGCGCCAGCAGCTTGGGTTCGGTAGGGGCGTTACCCCTCCACTTT.

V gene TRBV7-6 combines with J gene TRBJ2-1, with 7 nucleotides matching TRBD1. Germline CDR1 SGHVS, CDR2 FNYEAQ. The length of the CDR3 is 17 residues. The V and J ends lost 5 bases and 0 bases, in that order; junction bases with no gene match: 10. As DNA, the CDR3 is TGTGCCAGCAGCCTCGACTCGACAGGGAGCTCCTACAATGAGCAGTTCTTC. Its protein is CASSLDSTGSSYNEQFF.

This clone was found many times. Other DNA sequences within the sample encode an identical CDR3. The CDR3 DNA sequence: TGTGCCAGCGTCTCGGGACAGAACTATGGCTACACCTTC. It translates to CASVSGQNYGYTF. The V and J genes are TRBV28 and TRBJ1-2; 7 nucleotides agree with TRBD1. There are 13 residues in the CDR3. Looked up from germline, CDR1 is MDHEN and CDR2 is SYDVKM. Unmatched junction bases numbered 5, after V lost 8 bases and J lost 2 bases.

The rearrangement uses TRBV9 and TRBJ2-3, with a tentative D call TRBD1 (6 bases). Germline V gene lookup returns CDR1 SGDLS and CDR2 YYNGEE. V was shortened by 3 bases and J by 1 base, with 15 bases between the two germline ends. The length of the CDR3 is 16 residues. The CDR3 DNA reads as TGTGCCAGCAGCGCCCAACAGGGTCGGGGCACAGATACGCAGTATTTT. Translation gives CASSAQQGRGTDTQYF.

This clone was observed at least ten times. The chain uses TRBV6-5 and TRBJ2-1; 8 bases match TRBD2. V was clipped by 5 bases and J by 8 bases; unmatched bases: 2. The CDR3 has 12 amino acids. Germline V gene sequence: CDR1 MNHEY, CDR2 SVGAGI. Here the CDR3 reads CASSPAGDEQFF. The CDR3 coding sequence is TGTGCCAGCAGTCCAGCGGGGGATGAGCAGTTCTTC.

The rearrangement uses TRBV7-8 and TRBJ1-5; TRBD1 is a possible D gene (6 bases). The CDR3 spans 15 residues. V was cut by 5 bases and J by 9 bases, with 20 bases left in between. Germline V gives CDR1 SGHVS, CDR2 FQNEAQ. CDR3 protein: CASSPPRDKGAPQHF. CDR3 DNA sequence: TGTGCCAGCAGCCCCCCCCGGGACAAGGGAGCGCCCCAGCATTTT.

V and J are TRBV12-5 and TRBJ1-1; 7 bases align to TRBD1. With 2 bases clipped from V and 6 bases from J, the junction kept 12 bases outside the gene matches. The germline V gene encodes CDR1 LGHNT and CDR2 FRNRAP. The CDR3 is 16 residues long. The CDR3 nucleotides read TGTGCTAGTGGTTTGAGCCCCGGGACAGCCTCTGCTGAAGCTTTCTTT. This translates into CASGLSPGTASAEAFF.

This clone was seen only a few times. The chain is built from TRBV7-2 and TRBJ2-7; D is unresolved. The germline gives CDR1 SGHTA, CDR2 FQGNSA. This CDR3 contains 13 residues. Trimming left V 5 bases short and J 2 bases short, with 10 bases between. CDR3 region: CASSPNGPYEQYF. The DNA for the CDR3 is TGTGCCAGCAGCCCAAATGGTCCCTACGAGCAGTACTTC.

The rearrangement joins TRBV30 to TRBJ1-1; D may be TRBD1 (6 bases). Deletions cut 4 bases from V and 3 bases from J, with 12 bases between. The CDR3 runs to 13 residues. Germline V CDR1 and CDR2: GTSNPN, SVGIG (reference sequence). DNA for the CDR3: TGTGCCTGGAACAAAGGGGGGGACACTGAAGCTTTCTTT. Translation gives CAWNKGGDTEAFF.

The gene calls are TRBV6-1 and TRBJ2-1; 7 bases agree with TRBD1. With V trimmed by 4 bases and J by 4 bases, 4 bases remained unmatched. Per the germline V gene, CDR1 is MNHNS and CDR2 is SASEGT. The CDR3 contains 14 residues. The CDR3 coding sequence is TGTGCCAGCAGTGCGATACAGGGGTACAATGAGCAGTTCTTC. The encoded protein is CASSAIQGYNEQFF.

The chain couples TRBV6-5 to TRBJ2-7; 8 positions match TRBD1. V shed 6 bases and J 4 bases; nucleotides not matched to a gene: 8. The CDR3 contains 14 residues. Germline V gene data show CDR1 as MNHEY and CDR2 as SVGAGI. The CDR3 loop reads CASRESGGSYEQYF. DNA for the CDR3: TGTGCCAGCAGGGAATCAGGGGGCTCGTACGAGCAGTACTTC.